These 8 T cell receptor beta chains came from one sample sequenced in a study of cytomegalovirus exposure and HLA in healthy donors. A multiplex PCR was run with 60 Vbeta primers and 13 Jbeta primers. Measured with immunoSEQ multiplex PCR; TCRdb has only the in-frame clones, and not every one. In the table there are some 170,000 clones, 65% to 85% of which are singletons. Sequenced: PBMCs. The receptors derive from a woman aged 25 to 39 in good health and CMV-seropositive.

CDR3 bases: TGCGCCAGCAGCCAAGATTCGGCTACCGGGGAAAAACTGTTTTTT. Translated, it gives CASSQDSATGEKLFF. The chain links TRBV4-3 to TRBJ1-4; D is unresolved. Germline V gene sequence: CDR1 LGHNA, CDR2 YSLEER. Trimming shortened V by 0 bases and J by 8 bases, and 13 bases separated the two germline ends. This CDR3 comprises 15 residues.

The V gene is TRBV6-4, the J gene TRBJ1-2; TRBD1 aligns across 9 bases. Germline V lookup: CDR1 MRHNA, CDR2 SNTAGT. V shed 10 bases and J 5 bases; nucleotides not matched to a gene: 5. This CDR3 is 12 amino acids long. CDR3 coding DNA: TGTGCCACTTCGGACAGGGGATATGGCTACACCTTC. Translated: CATSDRGYGYTF.

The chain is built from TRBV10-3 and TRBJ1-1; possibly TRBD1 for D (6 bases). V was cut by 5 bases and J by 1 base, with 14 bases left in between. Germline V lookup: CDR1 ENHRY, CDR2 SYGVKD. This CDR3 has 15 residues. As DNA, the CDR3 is TGTGCCATCAGTTCCCAGGGACACCCGAACACTGAAGCTTTCTTT. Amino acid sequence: CAISSQGHPNTEAFF.

The CDR3 protein is CASSGGGEKLFF. In DNA, the CDR3 is TGTGCCAGCAGCGGGGGCGGAGAAAAACTGTTTTTT. The rearrangement uses TRBV7-9 and TRBJ1-4; D is possibly TRBD1 (6 bases). The germline gives CDR1 SEHNR, CDR2 FQNEAQ (reference sequence). Trimming stripped 5 bases from V and 8 bases from J, with 9 bases between. The CDR3 spans 12 residues.

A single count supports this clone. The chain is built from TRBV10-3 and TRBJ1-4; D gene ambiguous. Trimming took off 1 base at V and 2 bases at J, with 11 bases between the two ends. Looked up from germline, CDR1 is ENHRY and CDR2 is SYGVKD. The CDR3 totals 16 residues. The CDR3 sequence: CAISEFGGGTNEKLFF. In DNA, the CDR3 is TGTGCCATCAGTGAGTTTGGAGGAGGCACTAATGAAAAACTGTTTTTT.

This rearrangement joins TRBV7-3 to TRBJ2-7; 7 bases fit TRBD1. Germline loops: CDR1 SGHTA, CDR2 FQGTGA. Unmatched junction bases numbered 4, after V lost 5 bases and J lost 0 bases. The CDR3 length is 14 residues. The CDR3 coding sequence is TGTGCCAGCAGCCCTGACAGGGACTCCTACGAGCAGTACTTC. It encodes CASSPDRDSYEQYF.

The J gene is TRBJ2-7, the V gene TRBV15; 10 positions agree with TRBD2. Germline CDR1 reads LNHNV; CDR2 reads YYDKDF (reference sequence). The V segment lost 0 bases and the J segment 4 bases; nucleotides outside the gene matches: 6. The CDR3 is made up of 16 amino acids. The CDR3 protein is CATSRDQASGGYEQYF. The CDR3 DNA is TGTGCCACCAGCAGAGATCAGGCTAGCGGGGGATACGAGCAGTACTTC.

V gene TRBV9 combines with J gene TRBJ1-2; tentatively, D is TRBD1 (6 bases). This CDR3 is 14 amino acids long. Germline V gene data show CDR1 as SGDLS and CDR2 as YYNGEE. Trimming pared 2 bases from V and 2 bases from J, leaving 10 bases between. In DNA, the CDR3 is TGTGCCAGCAGCGTTTCAGGGGCAAACTATGGCTACACCTTC. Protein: CASSVSGANYGYTF.